The 23 T cell receptor beta chains given below trace back to one sample, sequenced in a study of control samples from healthy donors and cancer patients. The protocol was immunoSEQ multiplex PCR, while the TCRdb copy is restricted to in-frame clones and leaves out a portion. With approximately 190,000 clones in the sample, the ten largest clones hold 2% to 2.5%. The sample comprised blood. The receptors were sampled from a woman aged 25 to 39 in good health.

The chain has TRBV7-6 and TRBJ2-1, with 12 bases lining up with TRBD2. V shed 5 bases, J shed 6 bases, and the junction held 5 bases outside the gene matches. The V gene's germline CDR1 is SGHVS and CDR2 FNYEAQ. This CDR3 is 15 amino acids long. Here the CDR3 DNA reads TGTGCCAGCAGCGATCTAGCGGGGGGGTTCAATGAGCAGTTCTTC. Translating it yields CASSDLAGGFNEQFF.

This chain joins TRBV27 and TRBJ1-6, with 9 bases identical to TRBD1. V dropped 3 bases and J dropped 13; count of bases not matched to a gene: 16. The CDR3 contains 17 residues. Germline V gene sequence: CDR1 MNHEY, CDR2 SMNVEV (reference sequence). The CDR3 DNA reads as TGTGCCAGCAGTTTGGATTCGGGACAGGGTACTAGCTCTCCCCTCCACTTT. Residues: CASSLDSGQGTSSPLHF.

The chain combines TRBV4-2 with TRBJ1-4; TRBD1 aligns across 7 bases. Trimming removed 1 base from V and 8 bases from J; junction bases left unmatched: 13. Germline CDR1 and CDR2: LGHNA and YNFKEQ. This CDR3 has 17 amino acids. CDR3 DNA sequence: TGTGCCAGCAGCCAAGCTTCTTACAGGGGTAAGGAAGAAAAACTGTTTTTT. It specifies CASSQASYRGKEEKLFF.

The genes are TRBV19 and TRBJ1-5; D is uncertain. The CDR3 runs 14 residues. Germline-derived CDR1 and CDR2 are LNHDA and SQIVND (reference sequence). Trimming stripped 3 bases from V and 5 bases from J, with 11 bases between. CDR3 protein: CASSIGFGYQPQHF. As DNA, the CDR3 is TGTGCCAGTAGTATTGGTTTTGGGTATCAGCCCCAGCATTTT.

The chain couples TRBV4-1 to TRBJ1-1, with a possible D match to TRBD1 (6 bases). Germline V CDR1 and CDR2: MGHRA, YSYEKL. V was pared by 5 bases and J by 11 bases, with 15 bases between. The CDR3 is made up of 12 amino acids. CDR3 in DNA: TGCGCCAGCAGCTCGAAAGGGGGGGAGGCTTTCTTT. Its protein is CASSSKGGEAFF.

The chain uses TRBV2 and TRBJ2-2; 9 bases line up with TRBD2. Germline V lookup: CDR1 SNHLY, CDR2 FYNNEI. This CDR3 has 14 amino acids. Unmatched junction bases numbered 5, after V lost 10 bases and J lost 2 bases. The CDR3 region has the DNA TGTGCCATAGCGGGGGCCATCAACACCGGGGAGCTGTTTTTT. This codes for CAIAGAINTGELFF.

The chain employs TRBV28 and TRBJ1-2, with D perhaps matching TRBD1 (5 bases). The germline gives CDR1 MDHEN, CDR2 SYDVKM. Trimming shortened V by 8 bases and J by 9 bases, and 25 bases separated the two germline ends. This CDR3 comprises 15 residues. The CDR3 DNA is TGTGCCAGCTATATTCCGGCCCCCGGGGGAAAGAGCTACACCTTC. The encoded protein is CASYIPAPGGKSYTF.

The J gene is TRBJ2-3, the V gene TRBV7-2; D not certain. Germline V lookup: CDR1 SGHTA, CDR2 FQGNSA. Trimming shortened V by 6 bases and J by 0 bases, and 16 bases separated the two germline ends. This CDR3 spans 16 amino acids. The CDR3 DNA reads TGTGCCAGCAGATCGACGCGACACTTGAGCACAGATACGCAGTATTTT. It codes for CASRSTRHLSTDTQYF.

V gene TRBV12-3 or TRBV12-4 combines with J gene TRBJ1-1; D is unclear. This CDR3 region has 12 residues. V lost 3 bases to trimming and J lost 8 bases, with 10 bases between them. Written as DNA, the CDR3 is TGTGCCAGCAGTTTGAGGCAGCCAGAAGCTTTCTTT. Protein product: CASSLRQPEAFF.

The V call is TRBV10-1, the J call TRBJ2-7; the D gene is possibly TRBD2 (6 bases). V shed 5 bases and J shed 5 bases, with 13 bases lying between them. This CDR3 is 13 amino acids long. Germline V gives CDR1 WNHNN, CDR2 SYGVQD (reference sequence). CDR3 protein: CASSTRWGDEQYF. CDR3 nucleotides: TGCGCCAGCAGTACCCGTTGGGGGGACGAGCAGTACTTC.

The chain has TRBV19 and TRBJ1-3; 9 bases line up with TRBD1. The V and J ends lost 6 bases and 3 bases, in that order; junction bases with no gene match: 12. The germline gives CDR1 LNHDA, CDR2 SQIVND (reference sequence). The CDR3 runs to 17 residues. The CDR3 DNA sequence: TGTGCCAGTAGCCACCTAAACAGGGGGCTCGATGGAAACACCATATATTTT. It specifies CASSHLNRGLDGNTIYF.

J is TRBJ2-6 and V is TRBV28; tentatively, D is TRBD2 (5 bases). Germline V gene data show CDR1 as MDHEN and CDR2 as SYDVKM. This CDR3 is 14 amino acids long. Trimming removed 7 bases from V and 4 bases from J, with 11 bases in between. The CDR3 sequence: CASKSGIGANVLTF. The CDR3 DNA sequence: TGTGCCAGCAAATCGGGGATCGGGGCCAACGTCCTGACTTTC.

The rearrangement links TRBV28 to TRBJ1-1; 7 nucleotides match TRBD1. V shed 7 bases, J shed 8 bases, and the junction held 4 bases outside the gene matches. The CDR3 totals 11 residues. CDR1 MDHEN and CDR2 SYDVKM come from the germline V gene. The CDR3 DNA follows: TGTGCCAGCAACCTACAGGGGGAAGCTTTCTTT. Translated: CASNLQGEAFF.

This chain uses TRBV10-2 with TRBJ2-1; no clear D gene. Per the germline V gene, CDR1 is WSHSY and CDR2 is SAAADI. V was trimmed by 6 bases and J by 0 bases, leaving 9 bases between them. This CDR3 is built from 14 residues. The CDR3 is CASSAGSSYNEQFF. As DNA, the CDR3 is TGCGCCAGCAGCGCTGGTAGCTCCTACAATGAGCAGTTCTTC.

This sequence joins TRBV7-2 and TRBJ2-3; 8 positions match TRBD2. The CDR3 loop spans 15 amino acids. Germline loops: CDR1 SGHTA, CDR2 FQGNSA. V lost 1 base to trimming and J lost 4 bases; unmatched junction nucleotides: 4. This chain's CDR3 is CASSLVSGGPDTQYF. The CDR3 region has the DNA TGTGCCAGCAGCTTAGTGAGCGGGGGCCCAGATACGCAGTATTTT.

This CDR3 is CASSPGAVSTEAFF. CDR3 in DNA: TGTGCCAGCTCACCTGGCGCCGTGAGCACTGAAGCTTTCTTT. The genes are TRBV18 and TRBJ1-1; the D is unclear. CDR1 is KGHSH, CDR2 LQKENI, per germline. V lost 3 bases and J lost 4, with 12 bases in between. The CDR3 runs 14 residues.

The chain employs TRBV28 and TRBJ1-4; TRBD1 is a possible D gene (6 bases). This CDR3 comprises 16 residues. V was cut by 6 bases and J by 0 bases, with 14 bases left in between. Germline loops: CDR1 MDHEN, CDR2 SYDVKM. CDR3 sequence: CASSWGAGSTNEKLFF. In DNA form, the CDR3 reads TGTGCCAGCAGCTGGGGGGCCGGGTCAACTAATGAAAAACTGTTTTTT. Drawing the rest from reference TRBV28 and TRBJ1-4, the complete variable domain is DVKVTQSSRYLVKRTGEKVFLECVQDMDHENMFWYRQDPGLGLRLIYFSYDVKMKEKGDIPEGYSVSREKKERFSLILESASTNQTSMYLCASSWGAGSTNEKLFFGSGTQLSVL.

The chain joins TRBV10-3 to TRBJ1-1; D unresolved. From germline, CDR1 is ENHRY and CDR2 SYGVKD. The V and J ends lost 0 bases and 4 bases respectively, with 15 bases between them. There are 16 residues in the CDR3. The CDR3 is CAISESFGVEATEAFF. In DNA form, the CDR3 reads TGTGCCATCAGTGAGTCTTTTGGGGTTGAGGCCACTGAAGCTTTCTTT.

Concerning this clone itself: This sample also contains other DNA sequences that code for the same CDR3. The chain links TRBV12-3 or TRBV12-4 to TRBJ1-5, with unresolved D. This CDR3 comprises 13 residues. Trimming took 0 bases from V and 3 from J, leaving 3 bases between them. The DNA of the CDR3 is TGTGCCAGCAGTTTAGCGGCCAATCAGCCCCAGCATTTT. It encodes CASSLAANQPQHF.

CDR3 DNA sequence: TGTGCCAGCAGTTTCTCAAGTCCGGGGGCAAGGATCTATGGCTACACCTTC. This encodes CASSFSSPGARIYGYTF. The chain recombines TRBV6-2 or TRBV6-3 with TRBJ1-2, with a tentative D call TRBD1 (6 bases). Germline CDR1 MNHEY, CDR2 SVGEGT. Trimming stripped 4 bases from V and 4 bases from J, with 22 bases between. This CDR3 region has 17 residues.

V and J are TRBV29-1 and TRBJ1-1, with D tentatively TRBD1 (5 bases). Per the germline V gene, CDR1 is SQVTM and CDR2 is ANQGSEA. Trimming took 4 bases from V and 0 from J, leaving 9 bases between them. The CDR3 contains 13 residues. Here the CDR3 reads CSVVRGLNTEAFF. The CDR3 DNA reads TGCAGCGTTGTTAGGGGCTTGAACACTGAAGCTTTCTTT.

The rearrangement links TRBV4-1 to TRBJ2-7; 8 bases map to TRBD2. This CDR3 has 17 residues. CDR1 and CDR2 (germline): MGHRA, YSYEKL. V lost 3 bases, J lost 0 bases, and 10 bases stayed unmatched. The CDR3 is CASSQEFRGGSSYEQYF. The CDR3 DNA reads TGCGCCAGCAGCCAGGAATTTCGGGGGGGCAGCTCCTACGAGCAGTACTTC.

This sequence joins TRBV7-3 and TRBJ2-3; D gene uncertain. Trimming stripped 5 bases from V and 2 bases from J, with 8 bases between. Germline V gene lookup returns CDR1 SGHTA and CDR2 FQGTGA. The CDR3 has 13 amino acids. The CDR3, as DNA: TGTGCCAGCAGCGTCTCCTTCACAGATACGCAGTATTTT. It codes for CASSVSFTDTQYF.